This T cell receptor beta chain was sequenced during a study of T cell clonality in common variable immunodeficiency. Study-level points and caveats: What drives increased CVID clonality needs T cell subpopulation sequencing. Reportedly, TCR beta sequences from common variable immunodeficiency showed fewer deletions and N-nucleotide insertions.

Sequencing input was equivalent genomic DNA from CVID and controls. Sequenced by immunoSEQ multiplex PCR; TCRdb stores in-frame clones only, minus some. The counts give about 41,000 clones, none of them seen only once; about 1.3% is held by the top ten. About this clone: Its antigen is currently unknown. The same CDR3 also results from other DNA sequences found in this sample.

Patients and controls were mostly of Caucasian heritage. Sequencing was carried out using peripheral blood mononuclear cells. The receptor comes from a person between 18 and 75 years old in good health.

CDR3 protein: CASSPPRQVAGNTIYF. The sequenced CDR3 bases are TGTGCCAGCTCACCACCCCGCCAGGTGGCTGGAAACACC. The V and J genes are TRBV18 and TRBJ1-3; D call uncertain. Read data end 3 residues before the CDR3 end; the end is taken from the germline J gene. Germline loops: CDR1 KGHSH, CDR2 LQKENI. The CDR3 totals 16 residues. Between the trimmed V and J ends, which lost 0 bases and 2 bases, there was a span of 11 bases.